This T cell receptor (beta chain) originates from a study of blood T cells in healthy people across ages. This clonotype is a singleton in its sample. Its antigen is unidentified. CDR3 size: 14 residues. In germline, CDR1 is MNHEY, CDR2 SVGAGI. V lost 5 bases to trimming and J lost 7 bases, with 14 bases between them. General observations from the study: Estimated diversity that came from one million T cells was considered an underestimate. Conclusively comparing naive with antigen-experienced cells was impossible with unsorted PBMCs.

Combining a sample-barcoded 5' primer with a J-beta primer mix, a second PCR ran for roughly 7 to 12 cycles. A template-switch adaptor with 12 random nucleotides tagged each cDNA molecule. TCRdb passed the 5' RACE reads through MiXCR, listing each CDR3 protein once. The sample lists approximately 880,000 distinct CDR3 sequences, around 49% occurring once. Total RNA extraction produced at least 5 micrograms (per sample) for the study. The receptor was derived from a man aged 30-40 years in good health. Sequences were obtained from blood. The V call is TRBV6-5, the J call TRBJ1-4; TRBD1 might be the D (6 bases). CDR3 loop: CASSVGGASEKLFF. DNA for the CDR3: TGTGCCAGCAGTGTCGGGGGCGCGAGTGAAAAACTGTTTTTT.